This T cell receptor (beta chain) was observed in a study of shared clonotypes between healthy human individuals. Overall study findings and caveats: Naive CD4 clonotypes overlapped across a handful of donors at roughly 5%. Researchers sampled only blood; tissue repertoires likely differ. Non-shared clonotypes had lower generation probabilities than those shared by all four donors.

With respect to this clone: Its antigen is unknown.

Naivety among CD8 cells was defined by CD45RO negativity and positive CCR7 selection, thereby excluding terminally differentiated effector memory CD45RA+ cells. Per the authors' pipeline: Junction-only sequences without quality scores were provided by ImmunoSEQ, so filtering was different. Profiled with immunoSEQ multiplex PCR; TCRdb holds only in-frame clones, not every one. That table is the source of V, J and clone size, and D and trimming were worked out from the DNA. The table includes just over 2,000,000 clones, approximately 94% detected once. CDR3 length equals 16 residues. Trimming left V 0 bases short and J 0 bases short, with 9 bases between. Per the germline V gene, CDR1 is LGHNA and CDR2 is YNFKEQ.

Sequenced input: naive CD8+ T cells sorted from blood. The TCR comes from a man between 18 and 29 years old in good health. This chain links TRBV4-2 with TRBJ2-1; the D is unclear. Written as DNA, the CDR3 is TGTGCCAGCAGCCAAGACGCGGAGAGCTCCTACAATGAGCAGTTCTTC. This codes for CASSQDAESSYNEQFF.